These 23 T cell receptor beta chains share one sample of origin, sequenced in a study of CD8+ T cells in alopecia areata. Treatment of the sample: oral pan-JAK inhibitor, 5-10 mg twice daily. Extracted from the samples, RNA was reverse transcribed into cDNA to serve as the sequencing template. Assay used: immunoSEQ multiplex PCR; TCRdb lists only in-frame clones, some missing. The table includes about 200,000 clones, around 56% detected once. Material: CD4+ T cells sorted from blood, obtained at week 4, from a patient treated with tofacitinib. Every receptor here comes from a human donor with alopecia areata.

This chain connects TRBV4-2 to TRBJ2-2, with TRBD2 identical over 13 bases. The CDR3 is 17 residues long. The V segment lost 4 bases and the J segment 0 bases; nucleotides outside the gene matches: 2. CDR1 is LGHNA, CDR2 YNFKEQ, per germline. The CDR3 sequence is CASSPGTSGTNTGELFF. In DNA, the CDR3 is TGTGCCAGCAGCCCTGGGACTAGCGGGACGAACACCGGGGAGCTGTTTTTT.

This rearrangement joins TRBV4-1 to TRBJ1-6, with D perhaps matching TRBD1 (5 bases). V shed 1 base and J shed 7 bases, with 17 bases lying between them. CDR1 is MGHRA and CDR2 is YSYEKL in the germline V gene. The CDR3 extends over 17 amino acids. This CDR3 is CASSQGGARVKNSPLHF. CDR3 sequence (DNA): TGCGCCAGCAGCCAAGGGGGCGCCAGGGTAAAGAATTCACCCCTCCACTTT.

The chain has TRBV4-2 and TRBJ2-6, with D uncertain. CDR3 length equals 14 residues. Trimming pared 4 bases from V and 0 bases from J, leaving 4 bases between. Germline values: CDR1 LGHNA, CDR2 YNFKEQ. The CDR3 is CASSPYSGANVLTF. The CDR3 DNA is TGTGCCAGCAGCCCGTACTCTGGGGCCAACGTCCTGACTTTC.

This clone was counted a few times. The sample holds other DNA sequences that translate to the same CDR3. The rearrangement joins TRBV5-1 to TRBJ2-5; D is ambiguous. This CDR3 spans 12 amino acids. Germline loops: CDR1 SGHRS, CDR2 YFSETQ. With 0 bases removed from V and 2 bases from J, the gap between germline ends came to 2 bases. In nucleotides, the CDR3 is TGCGCCAGCAGCTTGGGGCAAGAGACCCAGTACTTC. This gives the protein CASSLGQETQYF.

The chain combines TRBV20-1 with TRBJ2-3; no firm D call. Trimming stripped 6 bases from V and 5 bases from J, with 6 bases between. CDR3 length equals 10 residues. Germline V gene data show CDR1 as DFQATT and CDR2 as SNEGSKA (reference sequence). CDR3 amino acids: CSAQIDTQYF. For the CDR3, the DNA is TGCAGTGCCCAAATAGATACGCAGTATTTT.

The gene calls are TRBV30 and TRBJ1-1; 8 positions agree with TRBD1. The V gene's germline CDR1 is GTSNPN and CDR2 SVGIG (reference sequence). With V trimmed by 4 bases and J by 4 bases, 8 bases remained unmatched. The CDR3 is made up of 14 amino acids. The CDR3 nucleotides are TGTGCCTGGATCGGGGACAGGTCATCCACTGAAGCTTTCTTT. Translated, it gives CAWIGDRSSTEAFF. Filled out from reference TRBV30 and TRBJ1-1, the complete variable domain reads SQTIHQWPATLVQPVGSPLSLECTVEGTSNPNLYWYRQAAGRGLQLLFYSVGIGQISSEVPQNLSASRPQDRQFILSSKKLLLSDSGFYLCAWIGDRSSTEAFFGQGTRLTVV.

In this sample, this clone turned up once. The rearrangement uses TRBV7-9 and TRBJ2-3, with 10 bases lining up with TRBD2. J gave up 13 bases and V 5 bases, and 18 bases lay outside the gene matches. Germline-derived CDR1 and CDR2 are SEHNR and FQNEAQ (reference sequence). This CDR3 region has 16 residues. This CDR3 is CASSPGPAGGPALEYF. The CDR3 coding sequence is TGTGCCAGCAGCCCAGGTCCAGCGGGGGGGCCTGCTCTGGAGTATTTT.

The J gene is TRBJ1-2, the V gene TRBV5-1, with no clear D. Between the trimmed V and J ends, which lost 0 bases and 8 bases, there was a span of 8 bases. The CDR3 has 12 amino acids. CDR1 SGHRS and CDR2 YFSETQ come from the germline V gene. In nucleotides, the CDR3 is TGCGCCAGCAGCTTGGGTACTGACGGCTACACCTTC. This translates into CASSLGTDGYTF.

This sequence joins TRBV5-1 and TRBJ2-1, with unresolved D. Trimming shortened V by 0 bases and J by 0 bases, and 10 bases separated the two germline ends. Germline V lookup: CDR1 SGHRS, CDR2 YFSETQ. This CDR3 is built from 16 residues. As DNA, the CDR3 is TGCGCCAGCAGCTTGGATGGGGAAATCTCCTACAATGAGCAGTTCTTC. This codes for CASSLDGEISYNEQFF.

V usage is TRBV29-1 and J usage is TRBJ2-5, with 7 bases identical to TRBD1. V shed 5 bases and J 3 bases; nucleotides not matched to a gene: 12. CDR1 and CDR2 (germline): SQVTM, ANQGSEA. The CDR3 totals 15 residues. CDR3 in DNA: TGCAGCGTTCGCCCCCGTGACAGGGCGGAAGAGACCCAGTACTTC. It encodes CSVRPRDRAEETQYF.

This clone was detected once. The CDR3 spells CASSLSGNTGELFF. The CDR3 bases are TGTGCCAGCAGCCTCAGCGGGAACACCGGGGAGCTGTTTTTT. The rearrangement uses TRBV11-3 and TRBJ2-2, with a possible D match to TRBD2 (5 bases). The CDR3 is 14 amino acids. CDR1 is SGHNT and CDR2 is YENEEA in the germline V gene. V shed 5 bases and J shed 1 base, with 8 bases lying between them.

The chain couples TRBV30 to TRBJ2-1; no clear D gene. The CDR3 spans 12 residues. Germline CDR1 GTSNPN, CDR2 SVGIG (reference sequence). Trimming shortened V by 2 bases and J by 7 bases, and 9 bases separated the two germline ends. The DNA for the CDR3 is TGTGCCTGGAGTCTGACACCAAATGAGCAGTTCTTC. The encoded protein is CAWSLTPNEQFF.

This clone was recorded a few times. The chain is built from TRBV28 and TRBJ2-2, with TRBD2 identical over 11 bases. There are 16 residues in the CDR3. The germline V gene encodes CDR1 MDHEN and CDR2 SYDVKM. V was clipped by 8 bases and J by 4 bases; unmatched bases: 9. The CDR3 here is CASLNLAGGFTGELFF. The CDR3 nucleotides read TGTGCCAGCCTAAATCTAGCGGGGGGTTTCACCGGGGAGCTGTTTTTT.

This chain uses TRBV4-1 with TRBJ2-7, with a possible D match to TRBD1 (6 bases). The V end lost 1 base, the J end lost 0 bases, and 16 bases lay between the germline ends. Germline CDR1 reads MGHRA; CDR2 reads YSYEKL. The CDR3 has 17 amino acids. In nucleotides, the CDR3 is TGCGCCAGCAGCCAAGGAACCTACAGGGCCTACTCCTACGAGCAGTACTTC. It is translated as CASSQGTYRAYSYEQYF.

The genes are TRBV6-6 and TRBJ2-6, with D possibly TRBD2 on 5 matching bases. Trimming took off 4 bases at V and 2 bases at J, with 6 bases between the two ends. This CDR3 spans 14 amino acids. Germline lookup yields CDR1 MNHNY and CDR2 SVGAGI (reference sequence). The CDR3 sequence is CASSSGTGANVLTF. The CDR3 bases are TGTGCCAGCAGTTCCGGGACTGGGGCCAACGTCCTGACTTTC.

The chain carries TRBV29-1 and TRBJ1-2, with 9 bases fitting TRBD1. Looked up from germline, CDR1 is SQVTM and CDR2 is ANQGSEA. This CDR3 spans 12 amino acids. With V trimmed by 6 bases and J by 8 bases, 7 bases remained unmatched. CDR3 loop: CSVDTGGEGYTF. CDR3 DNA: TGCAGCGTGGATACAGGGGGCGAAGGCTACACCTTC.

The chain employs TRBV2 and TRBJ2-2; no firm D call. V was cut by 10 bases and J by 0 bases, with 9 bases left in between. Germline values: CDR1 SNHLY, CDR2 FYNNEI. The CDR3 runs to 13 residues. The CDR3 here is CATQFANTGELFF. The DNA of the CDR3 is TGTGCCACCCAGTTCGCGAACACCGGGGAGCTGTTTTTT. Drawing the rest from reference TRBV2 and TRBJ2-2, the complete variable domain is EPEVTQTPSHQVTQMGQEVILRCVPISNHLYFYWYRQILGQKVEFLVSFYNNEISEKSEIFDDQFSVERPDGSNFTLKIRSTKLEDSAMYFCATQFANTGELFFGEGSRLTVL.

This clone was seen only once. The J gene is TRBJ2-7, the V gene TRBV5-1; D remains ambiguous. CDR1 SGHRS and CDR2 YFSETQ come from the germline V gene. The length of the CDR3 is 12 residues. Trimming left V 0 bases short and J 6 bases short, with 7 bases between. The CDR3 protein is CASSLGDTEQYF. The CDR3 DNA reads TGCGCCAGCAGCTTGGGAGACACCGAGCAGTACTTC.

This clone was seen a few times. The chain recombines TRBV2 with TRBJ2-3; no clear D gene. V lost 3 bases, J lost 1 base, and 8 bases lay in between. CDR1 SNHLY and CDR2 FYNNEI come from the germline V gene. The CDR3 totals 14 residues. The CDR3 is CASSDVRGTDTQYF. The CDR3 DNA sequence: TGTGCCAGCAGTGACGTACGGGGCACAGATACGCAGTATTTT.

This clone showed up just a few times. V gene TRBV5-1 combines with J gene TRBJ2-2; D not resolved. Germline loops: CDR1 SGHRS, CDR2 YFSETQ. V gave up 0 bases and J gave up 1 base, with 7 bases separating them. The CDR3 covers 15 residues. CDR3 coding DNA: TGCGCCAGCAGCTTGGTCTACCAGAACACCGGGGAGCTGTTTTTT. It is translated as CASSLVYQNTGELFF.

The DNA for the CDR3 is TGTGCCAGCAGCTTTATAACACGAGAGACCCAGTACTTC. Translation gives CASSFITRETQYF. The V and J genes are TRBV5-6 and TRBJ2-5; D is undetermined. V was shortened by 2 bases and J by 4 bases, with 9 bases between the two germline ends. The CDR3 extends over 13 amino acids. Germline V gene data show CDR1 as SGHDT and CDR2 as YYEEEE.

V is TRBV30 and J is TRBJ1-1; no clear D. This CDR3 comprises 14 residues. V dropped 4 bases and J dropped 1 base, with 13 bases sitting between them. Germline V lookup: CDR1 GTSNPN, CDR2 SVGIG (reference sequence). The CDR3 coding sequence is TGTGCCTGGACGAGTGGCACACCGAACACTGAAGCTTTCTTT. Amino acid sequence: CAWTSGTPNTEAFF.

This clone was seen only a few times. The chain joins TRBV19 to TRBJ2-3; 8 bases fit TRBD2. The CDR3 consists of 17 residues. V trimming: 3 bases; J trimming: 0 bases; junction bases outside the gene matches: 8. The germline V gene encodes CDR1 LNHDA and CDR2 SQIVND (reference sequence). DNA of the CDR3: TGTGCCAGTAGTATGGGGGGAACTAGCGGCAGCACAGATACGCAGTATTTT. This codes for CASSMGGTSGSTDTQYF.